Each of the 10 T cell receptor beta chains below was sequenced from the same sample in a study of T cell changes during pregnancy in multiple sclerosis. TCRdb's copy holds only in-frame clones and misses some; the assay was immunoSEQ multiplex PCR. In the table there are about 87,000 clones, around 93% of which are singletons. The sequencing used peripheral blood, collected in the third trimester of pregnancy. These receptors all come from a female donor in good health, enrolled as a control in a pregnancy study.

The rearrangement joins TRBV6-5 to TRBJ2-2; D is unclear. The V end was cut by 5 bases, the J end by 4 bases, with 11 bases between. From germline, CDR1 is MNHEY and CDR2 SVGAGI. This CDR3 has 14 amino acids. This chain's CDR3 is CASSIDTVTGELFF. The CDR3 nucleotides are TGTGCCAGCAGTATCGACACGGTCACCGGGGAGCTGTTTTTT.

The rearrangement links TRBV7-6 to TRBJ2-3, with 14 bases lining up with TRBD2. The J segment lost 8 bases and the V segment lost 5 bases, leaving 12 bases of the junction unmatched. The CDR3 is 17 residues long. Per germline, CDR1 SGHVS and CDR2 FNYEAQ. The CDR3 coding sequence is TGTGCCAGCAGCCGCAGAGGGACTAGCGGGAGTAAGGGTACGCAGTATTTT. Its protein product is CASSRRGTSGSKGTQYF. Full variable domain (missing parts from reference TRBV7-6 and TRBJ2-3): GAGVSQSPRYKVTKRGQDVALRCDPISGHVSLYWYRQALGQGPEFLTYFNYEAQQDKSGLPNDRFSAERPEGSISTLTIQRTEQRDSAMYRCASSRRGTSGSKGTQYFGPGTRLTVL.

This clone showed up just once. The gene calls are TRBV27 and TRBJ2-7, with D maybe TRBD2 (6 bases). V gave up 6 bases and J gave up 2 bases, with 14 bases separating them. Germline V gene sequence: CDR1 MNHEY, CDR2 SMNVEV (reference sequence). CDR3 length equals 14 residues. The CDR3 sequence: CASRSLAPTYEQYF. As DNA, the CDR3 is TGTGCCAGCAGGTCCCTAGCGCCAACCTACGAGCAGTACTTC.

V usage is TRBV7-2 and J usage is TRBJ2-1; 11 bases map to TRBD2. Trimming at V came to 5 bases and at J to 5 bases, leaving 5 bases not matched to a gene. The CDR3 is 15 amino acids. CDR1 is SGHTA, CDR2 FQGNSA, per germline. This chain's CDR3 is CASSRGLAANNEQFF. The DNA of the CDR3 is TGTGCCAGCAGCCGGGGACTAGCGGCTAACAATGAGCAGTTCTTC.

V is TRBV27 and J is TRBJ2-3; a possible D gene is TRBD2 (6 bases). The ends were cut back, 3 bases at V and 4 bases at J, with 14 bases in the middle. From germline, CDR1 is MNHEY and CDR2 SMNVEV (reference sequence). CDR3 size: 15 residues. The CDR3 DNA reads as TGTGCCAGCAGTTTGCTCGGGAGTGGTTCAGATACGCAGTATTTT. Translated: CASSLLGSGSDTQYF.

The rearrangement links TRBV25-1 to TRBJ2-7, with 11 bases matching TRBD2. The CDR3 has 15 residues. After removal of 6 bases from V and 5 bases from J, the junction contained 9 bases not matched to a gene. Germline assignment: CDR1 MGHDK and CDR2 SYGVNS. CDR3 loop: CASSIYLAGGNEQYF. CDR3 DNA: TGTGCCAGCAGCATTTACCTAGCGGGAGGTAACGAGCAGTACTTC.

The chain links TRBV5-1 to TRBJ2-3; 8 nucleotides line up with TRBD1. Germline CDR1 is SGHRS and CDR2 is YFSETQ. This CDR3 spans 14 amino acids. J gave up 1 base and V 5 bases, and 3 bases lay outside the gene matches. DNA for the CDR3: TGCGCCAGCAGGTCAGGGGGCGGCACAGATACGCAGTATTTT. Residues: CASRSGGGTDTQYF.

The chain recombines TRBV7-6 with TRBJ2-7, with D possibly matching TRBD1 (6 bases). This CDR3 region has 15 residues. V lost 5 bases and J 4 bases, leaving 18 bases between the germline ends. Germline V gene lookup returns CDR1 SGHVS and CDR2 FNYEAQ. The CDR3 reads CASSPPQGIKYEQYF. As DNA, the CDR3 is TGTGCCAGCAGCCCACCCCAGGGGATTAAGTACGAGCAGTACTTC.

The V call is TRBV7-6, the J call TRBJ2-1; 8 bases are shared with TRBD1. This CDR3 region has 16 residues. Germline CDR1 is SGHVS and CDR2 is FNYEAQ. The V gene end was trimmed by 5 bases and the J gene end by 2 bases; junction bases not matched to a gene: 8. Here the CDR3 DNA reads TGTGCCAGCAGCACACAGGGGACAGGACCCTACAATGAGCAGTTCTTC. Its translation: CASSTQGTGPYNEQFF. The full variable domain, in which reference TRBV7-6 and TRBJ2-1 provide the parts outside the CDR3, is GAGVSQSPRYKVTKRGQDVALRCDPISGHVSLYWYRQALGQGPEFLTYFNYEAQQDKSGLPNDRFSAERPEGSISTLTIQRTEQRDSAMYRCASSTQGTGPYNEQFFGPGTRLTVL.

The chain uses TRBV7-9 and TRBJ2-7, with TRBD1 identical over 7 bases. Germline V gene sequence: CDR1 SEHNR, CDR2 FQNEAQ (reference sequence). This CDR3 is built from 14 residues. The junction had 4 bases not matched to a gene; V was cut back by 3 bases and J by 2 bases. DNA of the CDR3: TGTGCCAGCAGCTTTACAGGGACAGCCTACGAGCAGTACTTC. Residues: CASSFTGTAYEQYF.